Shown below are 9 T cell receptor beta chains from a single sample sequenced in a study of T cells in Graves' hyperthyroidism and ophthalmopathy. TCR beta CDR3 regions were amplified from RNA transcripts. First-round RT-PCR targeting the TCR CDR3 was performed with the HTBI primer set. TCRdb redid the calling of the multiplex PCR reads with MiXCR, one entry per CDR3 protein. This table has hundreds of thousands of distinct CDR3 sequences, 20% appearing once. Sample: blood. These receptors came from a man aged 25 to 40 with Graves' ophthalmopathy.

This clonotype was observed a handful of times. The chain employs TRBV3-1 and TRBJ2-7, with TRBD2 matching over 8 bases. The CDR3 loop spans 15 amino acids. Looked up from germline, CDR1 is LGHDT and CDR2 is YNNKEL (reference sequence). V was pared by 3 bases and J by 3 bases, with 7 bases of the junction left unmatched. CDR3 residues: CASSHSGGGHYEQYF. CDR3 coding DNA: TGTGCCAGCAGCCACTCGGGGGGGGGTCACTACGAGCAGTACTTC.

V gene TRBV29-1 combines with J gene TRBJ2-7; D could derive from TRBD1 or TRBD2 (7 bases each). CDR3 length: 12 amino acids. Between the trimmed V and J ends, which lost 5 bases and 5 bases, there was a span of 13 bases. Germline V gene lookup returns CDR1 SQVTM and CDR2 ANQGSEA. DNA of the CDR3: TGCAGCGTTCGCAGGGGGGGGGACGAGCAGTACTTC. This gives the protein CSVRRGGDEQYF.

This clonotype was detected only a few times. The chain uses TRBV20-1 and TRBJ2-1, with 9 bases identical to TRBD2. The CDR3 length is 15 residues. The junction had 13 bases not matched to a gene; V was cut back by 6 bases and J by 7 bases. The germline CDR1 and CDR2 sequences are DFQATT and SNEGSKA (reference sequence). CDR3 nucleotides: TGCAGTGCCGTCGGCCCCGGACTAGCGAGAAATGAGCAGTTCTTC. Encoded protein: CSAVGPGLARNEQFF.

At least ten counts were recorded for this clonotype. The rearrangement joins TRBV30 to TRBJ1-1, with D possibly TRBD1 on 6 matching bases. V shed 2 bases and J shed 4 bases, with 17 bases lying between them. CDR1 and CDR2 from the germline V gene are GTSNPN and SVGIG (reference sequence). This CDR3 has 15 residues. The CDR3 loop reads CAWSPPDRRFTEAFF. The CDR3 nucleotides read TGTGCCTGGAGTCCTCCAGACAGGCGATTCACTGAAGCTTTCTTT.

This sequence joins TRBV20-1 and TRBJ2-1; D is possibly TRBD2 (5 bases). This CDR3 contains 13 residues. CDR1 and CDR2 from the germline V gene are DFQATT and SNEGSKA (reference sequence). Trimming pared 0 bases from V and 8 bases from J, leaving 11 bases between. The CDR3 sequence: CSARDPGIYEQFF. The CDR3 bases are TGCAGTGCTAGAGATCCGGGGATATATGAGCAGTTCTTC.

The chain carries TRBV19 and TRBJ2-7; 8 bases line up with TRBD2. V shed 6 bases, J shed 1 base, and the junction held 8 bases outside the gene matches. Germline CDR1 and CDR2: LNHDA and SQIVND (reference sequence). There are 15 residues in the CDR3. CDR3 residues: CASRLAARGSYEQYF. The DNA of the CDR3 is TGTGCCAGTAGACTAGCGGCGAGAGGATCCTACGAGCAGTACTTC.

In its sample, this clonotype was seen many times. The J gene is TRBJ2-1, the V gene TRBV2; TRBD1 aligns across 7 bases. Losses at the gene ends were 8 bases for V and 4 bases for J; bases not matched to a gene: 5. This CDR3 has 13 residues. From germline, CDR1 is SNHLY and CDR2 FYNNEI. The CDR3 bases are TGTGCCAGCGGGGACAGTGGATACAATGAGCAGTTCTTC. Residues: CASGDSGYNEQFF.

The chain couples TRBV5-1 to TRBJ2-1; D unresolved. This CDR3 spans 15 amino acids. Germline assignment: CDR1 SGHRS and CDR2 YFSETQ. Trimming pared 1 base from V and 3 bases from J, leaving 11 bases between. CDR3 bases: TGCGCCAGCAGCTTGTTCCGTGACGACTACAATGAGCAGTTCTTC. Translating gives CASSLFRDDYNEQFF.

The count of this clonotype is one. J is TRBJ2-7 and V is TRBV20-1; maybe TRBD2 (6 bases). This CDR3 has 16 amino acids. V lost 1 base to trimming and J lost 1 base, with 17 bases between them. Per germline, CDR1 DFQATT and CDR2 SNEGSKA (reference sequence). CDR3 bases: TGCAGTGCTAGAGTATCGGGGGTGCATCGGTCCTACGAGCAGTACTTC. It codes for CSARVSGVHRSYEQYF.